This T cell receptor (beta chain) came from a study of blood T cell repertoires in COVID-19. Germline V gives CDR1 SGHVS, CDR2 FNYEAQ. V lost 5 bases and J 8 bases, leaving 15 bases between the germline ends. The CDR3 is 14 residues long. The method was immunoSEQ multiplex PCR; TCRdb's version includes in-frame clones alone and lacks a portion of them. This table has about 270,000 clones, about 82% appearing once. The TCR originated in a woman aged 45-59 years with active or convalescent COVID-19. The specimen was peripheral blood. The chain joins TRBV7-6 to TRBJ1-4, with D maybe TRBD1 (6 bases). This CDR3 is CASSGTRGHEKLFF. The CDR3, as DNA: TGTGCCAGCAGCGGAACGAGGGGACACGAAAAACTGTTTTTT.